This T cell receptor beta chain originates from a study of blood T cell repertoires in COVID-19. Study as a whole: The origin of the acute and convalescent COVID-19 samples was the United States, Italy and Spain.

Data came from immunoSEQ multiplex PCR; TCRdb stores just in-frame clones and leaves some out. Of about 250,000 clones in the sample, 88% were seen once. Participants were placed into cohorts based on the clinical history they reported. This CDR3 has 14 amino acids. V shed 2 bases and J shed 4 bases, with 11 bases lying between them. Germline loops: CDR1 SGHTA, CDR2 FQGNSA. The receptor was derived from a woman in her forties or fifties who had recovered from COVID-19. The material sequenced was PBMCs or T cells enriched from blood (not recorded which). The chain has TRBV7-2 and TRBJ1-2; D call uncertain. CDR3 region: CASSLLTASYGYTF. The CDR3 DNA reads TGTGCCAGCAGCTTATTAACAGCTTCCTATGGCTACACCTTC.